This T cell receptor (beta chain) is from a study of T cell responses to AZD1222 COVID-19 vaccine. Whole-study results and caveats: Females outnumbered males among donors, who were mostly white British; clonal diversity was possibly underestimated. Reports indicate that nearly half of spike-specific TCRs are directed at unmutated variant regions.

The method was immunoSEQ multiplex PCR; TCRdb's version includes in-frame clones alone and lacks a portion of them. Among some 180,000 clones listed, roughly nine tenths were seen once. A word on this clone: Antigen unknown.

The input for sequencing was peripheral blood, taken 28 days after the second AZD1222 dose. The sequence derives from an adult who received the AZD1222 COVID-19 vaccine.

The CDR3: CASSQARGVLHF. CDR3 bases: TGCGCCAGCAGCCAAGCGAGGGGGGTGCTCCACTTT. The chain uses TRBV4-1 and TRBJ1-6; D is possibly TRBD1 (6 bases). The length of the CDR3 is 12 residues. V lost 1 base and J 16 bases, leaving 11 bases between the germline ends. Germline V lookup: CDR1 MGHRA, CDR2 YSYEKL.